The rows below give T cell receptor beta chains drawn from one sample of a study of OX40 agonist ivuxolimab in advanced cancers. Sequenced by immunoSEQ multiplex PCR; TCRdb stores in-frame clones only, minus some. The table includes 60,000 to 75,000 clones, roughly 85% detected once. The source material was CD4+ or CD8+ T cells sorted from blood, sampled in a trial of the OX40 agonist ivuxolimab. The origin of the receptors is an adult with an advanced solid tumor such as melanoma, head and neck, liver or kidney cancer. CDR3s include the opening cysteine and the closing phenylalanine or tryptophan. Each record gives: V gene, J gene, CDR3 length, D gene, clone size, CDR3 DNA, CDR3 protein. D genes are given only for firm matches. The listing skips clone size in some rows; elsewhere it reads once, few, many or a size class.

>TRBV18|TRBJ2-2|14|-|-
TGTGCCAGCTCGCGACAGGAGAACACCGGGGAGCTGTTTTTT
CASSRQENTGELFF
>TRBV7-9|TRBJ1-1|13|-|-
TGTGCCAGCAGCTTAGGGACTAACACTGAAGCTTTCTTT
CASSLGTNTEAFF
>TRBV5-1|TRBJ2-3|15|TRBD1|-
TGCGCCAGCAGCGGCCGGACAGGAAATCCAGATACGCAGTATTTT
CASSGRTGNPDTQYF
>TRBV11-3|TRBJ2-7|15|-|-
TGTGCCAGCAGCCCGACTTGGGGGCCTTTCCACGAGCAGTACTTC
CASSPTWGPFHEQYF
>TRBV5-4|TRBJ1-1|14|-|-
TGTGCCAGCAGCTTGGTGGAGGGGCGCACTGAAGCTTTCTTT
CASSLVEGRTEAFF
>TRBV11-2|TRBJ2-7|15|TRBD2|-
TGTGCCAGCAGCATCCGAGGACTAGCTCTACGCGAGCAGTACTTC
CASSIRGLALREQYF
>TRBV5-6|TRBJ1-1|11|-|-
TGTGCCAGCAGCTTCGAATCTGAAGCTTTCTTT
CASSFESEAFF
>TRBV18|TRBJ2-2|13|-|-
TGTGCCAGCTCACCACCGATGGCCGGGGAGCTGTTTTTT
CASSPPMAGELFF
>TRBV7-6|TRBJ2-7|13|-|once
TGTGCCAGCAGCTCGAGGACTACCTACGAGCAGTACTTC
CASSSRTTYEQYF
>TRBV6-1|TRBJ1-5|14|-|-
TGTGCCAGCATGCCCCGACCCCCCAATCAGCCCCAGCATTTT
CASMPRPPNQPQHF
>TRBV30|TRBJ1-2|12|-|-
TGTGCCTGGAGTTATTTAAGCTATGGCTACACCTTC
CAWSYLSYGYTF
>TRBV6-5|TRBJ1-3|15|-|-
TGTGCCAGCACGGGAGGCGCGTTCGGCAGAAACACCATATATTTT
CASTGGAFGRNTIYF
>TRBV28|TRBJ1-1|13|-|-
TGTGCCAGCAGTGGGCAGGTCGGCACTGAAGCTTTCTTT
CASSGQVGTEAFF
>TRBV30|TRBJ2-5|13|-|-
TGTGCCCGGGCGGAGAGTACCAGGGAGACCCAGTACTTC
CARAESTRETQYF
>TRBV29-1|TRBJ2-4|11|-|-
TGCAGCGTTGAGGCGCTCAACATTCAGTACTTC
CSVEALNIQYF